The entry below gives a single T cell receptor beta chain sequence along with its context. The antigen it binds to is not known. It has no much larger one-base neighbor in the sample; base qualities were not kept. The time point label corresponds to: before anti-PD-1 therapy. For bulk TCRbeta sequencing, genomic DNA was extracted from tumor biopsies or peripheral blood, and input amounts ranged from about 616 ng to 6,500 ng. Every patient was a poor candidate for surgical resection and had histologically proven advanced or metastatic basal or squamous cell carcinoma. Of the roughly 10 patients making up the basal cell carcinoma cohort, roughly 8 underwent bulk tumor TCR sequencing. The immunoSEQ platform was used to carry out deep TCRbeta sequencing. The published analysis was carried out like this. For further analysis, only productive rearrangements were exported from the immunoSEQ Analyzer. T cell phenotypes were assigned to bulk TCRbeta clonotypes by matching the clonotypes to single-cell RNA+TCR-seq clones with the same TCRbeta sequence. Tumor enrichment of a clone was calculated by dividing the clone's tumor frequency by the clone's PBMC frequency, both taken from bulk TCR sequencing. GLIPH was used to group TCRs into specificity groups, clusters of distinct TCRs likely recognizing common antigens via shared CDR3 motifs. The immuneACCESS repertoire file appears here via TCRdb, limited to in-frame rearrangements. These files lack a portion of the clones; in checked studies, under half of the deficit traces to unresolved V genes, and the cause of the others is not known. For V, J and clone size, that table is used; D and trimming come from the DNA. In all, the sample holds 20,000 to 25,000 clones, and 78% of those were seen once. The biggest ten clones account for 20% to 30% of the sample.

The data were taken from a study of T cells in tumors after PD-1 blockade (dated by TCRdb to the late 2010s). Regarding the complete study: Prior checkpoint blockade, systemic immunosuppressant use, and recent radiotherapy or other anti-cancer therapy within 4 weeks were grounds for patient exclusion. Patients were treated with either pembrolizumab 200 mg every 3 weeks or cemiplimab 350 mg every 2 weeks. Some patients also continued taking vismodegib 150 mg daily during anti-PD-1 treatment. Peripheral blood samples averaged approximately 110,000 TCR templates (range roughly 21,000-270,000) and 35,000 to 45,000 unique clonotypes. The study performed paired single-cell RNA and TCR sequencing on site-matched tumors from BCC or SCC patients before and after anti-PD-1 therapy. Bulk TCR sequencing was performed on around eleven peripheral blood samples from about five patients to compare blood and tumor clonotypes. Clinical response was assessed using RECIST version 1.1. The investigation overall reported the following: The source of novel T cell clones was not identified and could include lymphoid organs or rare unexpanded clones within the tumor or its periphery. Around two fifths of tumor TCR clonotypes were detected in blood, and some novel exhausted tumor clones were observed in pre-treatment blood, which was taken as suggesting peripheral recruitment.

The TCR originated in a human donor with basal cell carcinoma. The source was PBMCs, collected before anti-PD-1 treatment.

At the DNA level, the sequence is TGTGCCACCAGTGATTCGACTAGCGGGAGTTTCAATGAGCAGTTCTTC. Translated, this gives CATSDSTSGSFNEQFF. This sequence uses TRBV24-1 and TRBJ2-1, and TRBD2 aligns with 12 junction nucleotides. The germline V and J ends show losses of 2 bases and 6 bases respectively, and no gene match explains 4 bases of the junction. CDR1 and CDR2 are drawn from the germline V gene: KGHDR, SFDVKD. From its cysteine to its phenylalanine, the CDR3 spans 16 amino acids. CDR3 DNA only is kept here, 48 bases in frame from base 1.